This TCR beta chain comes out of a study of cytomegalovirus exposure and HLA in healthy donors. The wider study: The roughly 120 validation repertoires used the same platform as the approximately 670 first-cohort repertoires, a later analysis reported. Findings of the study overall: Most TCR sequences were seen very rarely across donors, but some public TCRs occurred in many. Among TCR beta chains, those listed as cytomegalovirus-associated numbered about 160.

CDR3 length: 15 residues. V dropped 5 bases and J dropped 5 bases, with 16 bases sitting between them. Germline CDR1 and CDR2: MGHRA and YSYEKL. Produced via immunoSEQ multiplex PCR; TCRdb's table is partial and in-frame only. This sample has about 140,000 clones; roughly 86% occur once, and the top ten carry almost 1.5%. Turning to this clone: The antigen remains undetermined.

The source is a woman between 25 and 40 years old in good health and CMV-seronegative. J is TRBJ1-5 and V is TRBV4-1; D gene ambiguous. The specimen sequenced was PBMCs. The DNA for the CDR3 is TGCGCCAGCAGCGAATTAACAGTGAAAGATCAGCCCCAGCATTTT. This gives the protein CASSELTVKDQPQHF.